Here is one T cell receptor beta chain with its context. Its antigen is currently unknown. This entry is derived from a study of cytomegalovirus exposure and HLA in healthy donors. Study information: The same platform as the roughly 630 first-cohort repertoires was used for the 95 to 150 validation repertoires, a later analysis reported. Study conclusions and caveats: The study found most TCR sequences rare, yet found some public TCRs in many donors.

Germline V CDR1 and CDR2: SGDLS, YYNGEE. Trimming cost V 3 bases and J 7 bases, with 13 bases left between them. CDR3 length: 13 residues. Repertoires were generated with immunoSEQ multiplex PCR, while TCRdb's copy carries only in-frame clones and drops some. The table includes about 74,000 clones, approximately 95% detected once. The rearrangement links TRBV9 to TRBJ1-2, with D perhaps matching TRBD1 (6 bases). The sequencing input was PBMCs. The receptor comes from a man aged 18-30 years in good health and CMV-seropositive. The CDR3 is CASSGPQTGGYTF. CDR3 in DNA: TGTGCCAGCAGCGGGCCGCAGACAGGTGGCTACACCTTC.